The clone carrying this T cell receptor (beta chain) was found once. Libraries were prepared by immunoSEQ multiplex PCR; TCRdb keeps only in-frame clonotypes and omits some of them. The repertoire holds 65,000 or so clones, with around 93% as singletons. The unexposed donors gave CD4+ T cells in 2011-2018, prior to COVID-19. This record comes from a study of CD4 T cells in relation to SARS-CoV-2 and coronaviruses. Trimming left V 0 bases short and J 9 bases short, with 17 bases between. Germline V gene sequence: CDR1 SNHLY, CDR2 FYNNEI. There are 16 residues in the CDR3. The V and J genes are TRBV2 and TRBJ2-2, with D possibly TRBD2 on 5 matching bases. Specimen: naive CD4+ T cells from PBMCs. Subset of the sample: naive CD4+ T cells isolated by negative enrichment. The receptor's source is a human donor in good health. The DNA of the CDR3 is TGTGCCAGCAGTGAAGCACTAGGTGTGAGTTTCCGGGAGCTGTTTTTT. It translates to CASSEALGVSFRELFF.